This is a list of T cell receptor beta chains from one sample in a study of blood T cell repertoires in COVID-19. Sequencing was performed with immunoSEQ multiplex PCR; in TCRdb, only in-frame clones are kept and a portion is missing. Of around 25,000 clones detected, approximately 88% appear once; the ten largest clones hold around 28%. The sample was peripheral blood. All receptors derive from a woman between 65 and 79 years old with active COVID-19. Each CDR3 is given with its conserved first and last residue. The D gene is left open where the match is weak. Not every row has a clone size; where given, it reads once, few, many or a size class.

v_call,d_call,clone_size,j_call,cdr3_length,cdr3_aa,cdr3_nt
TRBV7-7,TRBD2,-,TRBJ2-1,16,CASSLGGSGPYNEQFF,TGTGCCAGCAGCTTAGGTGGTAGCGGGCCCTACAATGAGCAGTTCTTC
TRBV10-3,-,-,TRBJ2-7,13,CAISESAAYEQYF,TGTGCCATCAGTGAGTCGGCAGCCTACGAGCAGTACTTC
TRBV3-1/TRBV3-2,TRBD1,-,TRBJ1-4,16,CASSQVLGTGNEKLFF,TGTGCCAGCAGCCAAGTTCTCGGGACAGGGAATGAAAAACTGTTTTTT
TRBV10-3,TRBD2,-,TRBJ2-2,15,CAISELAGGTGELFF,TGTGCCATCAGTGAACTAGCGGGGGGGACCGGGGAGCTGTTTTTT
TRBV6-2/TRBV6-3,TRBD2,-,TRBJ2-7,15,CASSLLAGGAYEQYF,TGTGCCAGCAGTTTACTAGCGGGGGGCGCCTACGAGCAGTACTTC
TRBV2,TRBD1,once,TRBJ1-5,16,CASSDRGQGSNQPQHF,TGTGCCAGCAGTGATAGGGGACAGGGGAGCAATCAGCCCCAGCATTTT
TRBV19,-,-,TRBJ1-1,14,CASSPERLNTEAFF,TGTGCCAGTAGTCCCGAGCGGTTGAACACTGAAGCTTTCTTT
TRBV28,TRBD1,-,TRBJ1-1,16,CASSVTGTVLNTEAFF,TGTGCCAGCAGCGTAACCGGGACAGTCTTGAACACTGAAGCTTTCTTT
TRBV6-5,-,-,TRBJ2-7,15,CASSYAGGQGYEQYF,TGTGCCAGCAGTTACGCGGGGGGACAGGGCTACGAGCAGTACTTC
TRBV1,-,-,TRBJ2-7,18,CTSSHSEARDRGTYEQYF,TGCACCAGCAGCCACTCCGAGGCCCGGGACAGGGGGACCTACGAGCAGTACTTC
TRBV23-1,-,once,TRBJ2-5,12,CASSQSAQTQYF,TGCGCCAGCAGTCAATCAGCGCAGACCCAGTACTTC
TRBV28,-,-,TRBJ1-3,15,CASSSLPGTLNTIYF,TGTGCCAGCAGTTCCTTACCCGGGACACTAAACACCATATATTTT
TRBV13,-,-,TRBJ2-5,16,CASSLDQPGRQETQYF,TGTGCCAGCAGCTTAGACCAGCCGGGGAGACAAGAGACCCAGTACTTC
TRBV3-1/TRBV3-2,-,few,TRBJ1-5,14,CASSHRGSNQPQHF,TGTGCCAGCAGCCACAGGGGCAGCAATCAGCCCCAGCATTTT
TRBV10-1,-,-,TRBJ2-1,15,CASRATGQERGEQFF,TGCGCCAGCAGGGCTACGGGACAAGAACGGGGTGAGCAGTTCTTC
TRBV6-5,TRBD1,-,TRBJ2-5,16,CASSSARDSWGETQYF,TGTGCCAGCAGTTCCGCCAGGGACAGTTGGGGGGAGACCCAGTACTTC
TRBV27,-,-,TRBJ2-7,12,CASSSVSYEQYF,TGTGCCAGCAGTTCCGTTTCCTACGAGCAGTACTTC
TRBV29-1,TRBD1,once,TRBJ2-7,14,CSVAGTGGSYEQYF,TGCAGCGTTGCCGGTACAGGGGGCTCCTACGAGCAGTACTTC
TRBV5-8,-,-,TRBJ2-1,15,CASSLGGRSYNEQFF,TGTGCCAGCAGCTTGGGGGGGCGCTCCTACAATGAGCAGTTCTTC
TRBV7-3,-,few,TRBJ1-5,16,CASSLAQGANRQPQHF,TGTGCCAGCAGCCTGGCGCAGGGCGCTAACCGGCAGCCCCAGCATTTT
TRBV7-8,-,-,TRBJ2-6,15,CASSFQGAGANVLTF,TGTGCCAGCAGCTTTCAGGGTGCTGGGGCCAACGTCCTGACTTTC
TRBV5-6,-,-,TRBJ1-2,14,CASSLGGTDYGYTF,TGTGCCAGCAGCTTGGGCGGGACCGACTATGGCTACACCTTC
TRBV19,-,few,TRBJ2-7,12,CASSIYGYEQYF,TGTGCCAGTAGTATATACGGCTACGAGCAGTACTTC
TRBV20-1,TRBD2,-,TRBJ2-5,11,CSRLAQETQYF,TGCAGTCGACTAGCTCAGGAGACCCAGTACTTC
TRBV20-1,-,-,TRBJ2-1,10,CSAQRTIEFF,TGCAGTGCTCAGAGGACTATCGAGTTCTTC
TRBV6-5,-,-,TRBJ2-2,14,CASSSKGGAGELFF,TGTGCCAGCAGCTCAAAGGGGGGGGCCGGGGAGCTGTTTTTT
TRBV7-9,TRBD1,-,TRBJ2-5,17,CASTLGAPEQGGETQYF,TGTGCCAGCACCTTAGGGGCTCCCGAACAGGGGGGAGAGACCCAGTACTTC
TRBV5-1,-,-,TRBJ2-7,14,CASSLEAGTYEQYF,TGCGCCAGCAGCTTGGAGGCCGGGACCTACGAGCAGTACTTC
TRBV11-2,-,-,TRBJ1-3,12,CASSPPGNTIYF,TGTGCCAGCAGCCCTCCTGGAAACACCATATATTTT
TRBV4-2,-,once,TRBJ1-1,14,CASSRLQGNTEAFF,TGTGCCAGCAGCCGACTACAGGGAAACACTGAAGCTTTCTTT
TRBV12-3/TRBV12-4,TRBD2,-,TRBJ2-7,12,CASGRGNHEQYF,TGTGCCAGCGGGCGGGGGAACCACGAGCAGTACTTC
TRBV19,-,-,TRBJ2-3,13,CASSLLGGDTQYF,TGTGCCAGTAGCTTACTAGGGGGAGATACGCAGTATTTT
TRBV28,-,-,TRBJ1-1,13,CASSPSGGTEAFF,TGTGCCAGCAGCCCGTCGGGGGGCACTGAAGCTTTCTTT
TRBV4-2,-,-,TRBJ2-1,12,CASSQEPGEQFF,TGTGCCAGCAGCCAAGAGCCGGGTGAGCAGTTCTTC
TRBV27,TRBD1,-,TRBJ1-1,15,CASSSATGGRTEAFF,TGTGCCAGCAGTTCGGCGACAGGGGGAAGAACTGAAGCTTTCTTT
TRBV19,TRBD1,-,TRBJ1-2,14,CASSVTGTGIGYTF,TGTGCCAGTAGCGTAACCGGGACAGGGATCGGCTACACCTTC
TRBV5-1,TRBD2,-,TRBJ2-1,15,CASSAGGPRYNEQFF,TGCGCCAGCAGTGCGGGGGGGCCGAGATACAATGAGCAGTTCTTC
TRBV7-2,TRBD1,-,TRBJ1-4,17,CASSSFDRGQSNEKLFF,TGTGCCAGCAGCTCCTTTGACAGGGGGCAATCTAATGAAAAACTGTTTTTT
TRBV24-1,-,-,TRBJ2-5,17,CATSDPGRDSFEETQYF,TGTGCCACCAGTGACCCCGGCAGGGATAGTTTTGAAGAGACCCAGTACTTC
TRBV14,-,-,TRBJ2-1,16,CASSRLGATDTGEQFF,TGTGCCAGCAGCCGGCTGGGGGCAACGGATACGGGTGAGCAGTTCTTC
TRBV18,-,few,TRBJ1-6,15,CASSPSGRENSPLHF,TGTGCCAGCTCACCATCCGGGAGGGAGAATTCACCCCTCCACTTT
TRBV7-6,-,-,TRBJ2-3,16,CASSLFAAPSTDTQYF,TGTGCCAGCAGCTTGTTTGCGGCTCCTAGCACAGATACGCAGTATTTT
TRBV12-3/TRBV12-4,-,once,TRBJ1-1,13,CASSPSRVGEAFF,TGTGCCAGCAGTCCGTCCAGGGTCGGCGAAGCTTTCTTT
TRBV7-3,-,-,TRBJ2-3,12,CASSQSTDTQYF,TGTGCCAGCAGTCAAAGCACAGATACGCAGTATTTT
TRBV7-3,TRBD2,-,TRBJ2-1,16,CASSLDGTSGYNEQFF,TGTGCCAGCAGCTTGGACGGGACTAGCGGTTACAATGAGCAGTTCTTC
TRBV24-1,-,-,TRBJ1-2,13,CATSDAGPDGYTF,TGTGCCACCAGTGATGCGGGGCCGGACGGCTACACCTTC
TRBV7-3,-,few,TRBJ1-6,15,CASSLNGGRDSPLHF,TGTGCCAGCAGCTTAAACGGGGGGAGGGATTCACCCCTCCACTTT
TRBV29-1,TRBD2,-,TRBJ2-7,17,CSVEGLAGGQGFYEQYF,TGCAGCGTTGAGGGACTAGCGGGGGGGCAAGGTTTCTACGAGCAGTACTTC
TRBV29-1,-,-,TRBJ2-1,14,CSVEDSTSYNEQFF,TGCAGCGTTGAGGACTCAACTTCATACAATGAGCAGTTCTTC
TRBV13,TRBD2,-,TRBJ2-4,14,CASSFRDYKNIQYF,TGTGCCAGCAGCTTCCGGGACTACAAAAACATTCAGTACTTC
TRBV5-5,-,-,TRBJ2-2,15,CASSRSAGNTGELFF,TGTGCCAGCAGCCGGTCCGCGGGGAACACCGGGGAGCTGTTTTTT
TRBV6-2/TRBV6-3,-,-,TRBJ2-5,14,CASSRPSQLETQYF,TGTGCCAGCAGTCGCCCTAGCCAGTTAGAGACCCAGTACTTC
TRBV19,TRBD1,-,TRBJ1-5,14,CASSVQGEGQPQHF,TGTGCCAGTAGTGTACAGGGGGAAGGCCAGCCCCAGCATTTT
TRBV2,-,-,TRBJ1-6,14,CASQEGPYNSPLHF,TGTGCCAGCCAGGAGGGCCCCTATAATTCACCCCTCCACTTT